The TCR beta chain described here comes from a study of cytomegalovirus exposure and HLA in healthy donors. The study, taken as a whole, reports: It was reported in a later analysis that an Asian-associated ancestry cluster showed fewer N-insertions than the approximately 670-donor mean.

Points on this clone: What it binds is not known.

The V segment lost 0 bases and the J segment 5 bases; nucleotides outside the gene matches: 8. Germline CDR1 MNHEY, CDR2 SMNVEV (reference sequence). CDR3 length: 17 residues. The PCR used 60 Vbeta and 13 Jbeta primers. This table comes from immunoSEQ multiplex PCR, and its TCRdb copy is limited to in-frame clones, with some not included. This sample carries around 130,000 clones, 65% to 75% of them seen once, and the ten largest clones take more than 6%. The clonotype comes from a man aged 35-49 years in good health and CMV-seropositive. Sequenced sample: PBMCs. V gene TRBV27 combines with J gene TRBJ2-2, with 8 bases that match TRBD2. The CDR3 protein is CASSLSRFSGNTGELFF. CDR3 nucleotides: TGTGCCAGCAGTTTATCGAGGTTTAGCGGGAATACCGGGGAGCTGTTTTTT.